A single sample gave rise to the 29 T cell receptor beta chains below, sequenced in a study of cytomegalovirus exposure and HLA in healthy donors. The study ran its PCR with 60 Vbeta and 13 Jbeta primers. TCRdb keeps only in-frame clones here, not all; method: immunoSEQ multiplex PCR. The data contain about 160,000 clones, nearly 80% of them seen just once; the ten biggest clones take up under 4%. The sequenced sample consisted of PBMCs. The receptors derive from a woman in her forties in good health and CMV-seronegative.

The J gene is TRBJ1-5, the V gene TRBV2; no firm D call. The CDR3 is made up of 15 amino acids. V gave up 2 bases and J gave up 3 bases, with 11 bases separating them. Germline V gene data show CDR1 as SNHLY and CDR2 as FYNNEI. The DNA for the CDR3 is TGTGCCAGCAGTGAAAGAATGGCGGACAATCAGCCCCAGCATTTT. Amino acids: CASSERMADNQPQHF.

The chain combines TRBV14 with TRBJ1-1, with no clear D. The germline CDR1 and CDR2 sequences are SGHDN and FVKESK. V lost 3 bases to trimming and J lost 4 bases, with 9 bases between them. The CDR3 totals 13 residues. The CDR3 here is CASSHQEVTEAFF. The CDR3 nucleotides are TGTGCCAGCAGCCACCAGGAGGTCACTGAAGCTTTCTTT.

V is TRBV5-1 and J is TRBJ2-3; TRBD2 is a possible D gene (5 bases). The CDR3 has 16 residues. Trimming took off 0 bases at V and 4 bases at J, with 15 bases between the two ends. CDR1 and CDR2 from the germline V gene are SGHRS and YFSETQ. This chain's CDR3 is CASSLAGDPTADTQYF. CDR3 sequence (DNA): TGCGCCAGCAGCTTGGCCGGGGATCCGACGGCAGATACGCAGTATTTT.

There are a few counts of this clone. The chain employs TRBV5-1 and TRBJ1-2; 9 positions match TRBD1. CDR3 length: 14 amino acids. The germline gives CDR1 SGHRS, CDR2 YFSETQ. V shed 4 bases and J 8 bases; nucleotides not matched to a gene: 9. The CDR3 loop is CASSAGQGRIGYTF. In DNA, the CDR3 is TGCGCCAGCAGCGCGGGACAGGGAAGGATCGGCTACACCTTC.

The genes are TRBV5-1 and TRBJ1-1; D gene unclear. V gave up 1 base and J gave up 4 bases, with 8 bases separating them. This CDR3 has 13 residues. CDR1 is SGHRS, CDR2 YFSETQ, per germline. CDR3: CASSLLRGTEAFF. The CDR3 nucleotides are TGCGCCAGCAGCTTGTTGCGGGGCACTGAAGCTTTCTTT.

The V gene is TRBV19, the J gene TRBJ2-1; TRBD2 matches at 9 bases. Germline V gene data show CDR1 as LNHDA and CDR2 as SQIVND (reference sequence). Germline trimming cut 4 bases from V and 7 bases from J; bases unmatched to any gene: 5. The CDR3 is 14 residues long. The CDR3 reads CASSTPSGVNEQFF. CDR3 DNA sequence: TGTGCCAGTAGTACCCCTAGCGGGGTGAATGAGCAGTTCTTC.

The chain couples TRBV7-6 to TRBJ2-5; 7 nucleotides agree with TRBD2. The CDR3 extends over 14 amino acids. V lost 6 bases and J lost 5; bases outside the gene matches: 9. The V gene's germline CDR1 is SGHVS and CDR2 FNYEAQ. CDR3 nucleotides: TGTGCCAGCAGGGATGGGGGGGGATTGGAGACCCAGTACTTC. It codes for CASRDGGGLETQYF.

In its sample, this clone was seen once. The chain employs TRBV5-5 and TRBJ2-7, with a possible D match to TRBD1 (5 bases). Germline CDR1 SGHKS, CDR2 YYEKEE (reference sequence). CDR3 length: 14 residues. V shed 1 base and J shed 5 bases, with 13 bases lying between them. CDR3: CASSLTQGTHEQYF. Here the CDR3 DNA reads TGTGCCAGCAGCTTGACCCAGGGTACCCACGAGCAGTACTTC.

This chain uses TRBV25-1 with TRBJ1-2; D might be TRBD1 (5 bases). Germline values: CDR1 MGHDK, CDR2 SYGVNS. This CDR3 comprises 17 residues. V was trimmed by 2 bases and J by 5 bases, leaving 21 bases between them. The CDR3 loop is CASSENWGEEGWYGYTF. In DNA form, the CDR3 reads TGTGCCAGCAGTGAAAATTGGGGGGAAGAAGGATGGTATGGCTACACCTTC.

The V gene is TRBV10-1, the J gene TRBJ1-1; 7 bases are a match to TRBD1. The V gene end was trimmed by 5 bases and the J gene end by 1 base; junction bases not matched to a gene: 4. Germline-derived CDR1 and CDR2 are WNHNN and SYGVQD (reference sequence). CDR3 length equals 14 residues. For the CDR3, the DNA is TGCGCCAGCAGTCCCCGGACAGGGAACACTGAAGCTTTCTTT. This gives the protein CASSPRTGNTEAFF.

This chain uses TRBV7-6 with TRBJ2-3; TRBD2 agrees at 14 bases. V dropped 2 bases and J dropped 0; count of bases not matched to a gene: 7. This CDR3 is 19 amino acids long. In germline, CDR1 is SGHVS, CDR2 FNYEAQ. CDR3 sequence (DNA): TGTGCCAGCAGCTTAAGTCCGGGACTAGCGGGGGATAGCACAGATACGCAGTATTTT. This encodes CASSLSPGLAGDSTDTQYF.

DNA for the CDR3: TGCGCCAGCAGTGGACCGCCAACTGACAGGGGGGAACGCGAGCAGTACTTC. This sequence encodes CASSGPPTDRGEREQYF. The V and J genes are TRBV10-1 and TRBJ2-7, with 9 bases fitting TRBD1. This CDR3 has 17 amino acids. Germline V gene lookup returns CDR1 WNHNN and CDR2 SYGVQD (reference sequence). Germline trimming cut 4 bases from V and 6 bases from J; bases unmatched to any gene: 16.

As DNA, the CDR3 is TGTGCCAGCAGGACTCGACAGGGTAATGAAAAACTGTTTTTT. It specifies CASRTRQGNEKLFF. This chain links TRBV6-5 with TRBJ1-4; 7 bases match TRBD1. V trimming: 6 bases; J trimming: 4 bases; junction bases outside the gene matches: 5. The CDR3 contains 14 residues. Germline CDR1 MNHEY, CDR2 SVGAGI.

This clone was detected once. CDR3 coding DNA: TGTGCCAGCAGCATGGGAGACACTGAAGCTTTCTTT. This codes for CASSMGDTEAFF. The chain joins TRBV21-1 to TRBJ1-1. TRBV21-1 is annotated as a pseudogene. The CDR3 loop spans 12 amino acids.

This clone was picked up a small number of times. The DNA of the CDR3 is TGTGCCAGCAGGGAGCGGGGGCCCTACGAGCAGTACTTC. This encodes CASRERGPYEQYF. This rearrangement joins TRBV6-1 to TRBJ2-7; 8 nucleotides match TRBD2. This CDR3 region has 13 residues. CDR1 and CDR2 from the germline V gene are MNHNS and SASEGT. With V trimmed by 6 bases and J by 2 bases, 3 bases remained unmatched.

This chain links TRBV25-1 with TRBJ2-1; D gene unclear. V was shortened by 5 bases and J by 6 bases, with 8 bases between the two germline ends. This CDR3 is 12 amino acids long. CDR1 and CDR2 (germline): MGHDK, SYGVNS. CDR3 DNA: TGTGCCAGCAGTACAGAGACCAATGAGCAGTTCTTC. Protein product: CASSTETNEQFF.

This chain uses TRBV6-1 with TRBJ1-5, with D perhaps TRBD1 (6 bases). Trimming took 7 bases from V and 4 from J, leaving 14 bases between them. The CDR3 is 14 residues long. Germline CDR1 reads MNHNS; CDR2 reads SASEGT. The CDR3 sequence: CASTLDSRNQPQHF. The CDR3 DNA reads TGTGCCAGCACTCTGGACAGCCGGAATCAGCCCCAGCATTTT.

V gene TRBV4-1 combines with J gene TRBJ2-5; a weak D match, TRBD2 (5 bases). This CDR3 has 17 residues. CDR1 and CDR2 (germline): MGHRA, YSYEKL. V lost 1 base, J lost 1 base, and 16 bases lay in between. The DNA for the CDR3 is TGCGCCAGCAGCCAAGTATCGGGGTCGCGGACCCAAGAGACCCAGTACTTC. It encodes CASSQVSGSRTQETQYF.

The V call is TRBV12-5, the J call TRBJ2-1, with TRBD2 identical over 15 bases. CDR3 length: 18 residues. With 2 bases clipped from V and 8 bases from J, the junction kept 10 bases outside the gene matches. The germline gives CDR1 LGHNT, CDR2 FRNRAP. The CDR3 loop is CASGLPRTSGGGRDEQFF. The CDR3 DNA follows: TGTGCTAGTGGTTTGCCCAGGACTAGCGGGGGGGGTCGGGATGAGCAGTTCTTC.

The chain employs TRBV7-7 and TRBJ2-1, with D possibly TRBD2 on 6 matching bases. V was cut by 5 bases and J by 2 bases, with 13 bases left in between. Germline V lookup: CDR1 SSHAT, CDR2 FNYEAQ (reference sequence). CDR3 length: 15 amino acids. CDR3: CASSPAGLTYNEQFF. The CDR3 coding sequence is TGTGCCAGCAGCCCTGCGGGGCTGACCTACAATGAGCAGTTCTTC.

The chain uses TRBV11-3 and TRBJ2-3; D is perhaps TRBD1 (5 bases). Germline V gives CDR1 SGHNT, CDR2 YENEEA. The CDR3 is made up of 15 amino acids. Between the trimmed V and J ends, which lost 3 bases and 1 base, there was a span of 11 bases. The CDR3 is CASSFGQGGTDTQYF. DNA for the CDR3: TGTGCCAGCAGCTTTGGCCAGGGCGGCACAGATACGCAGTATTTT.

This chain joins TRBV2 and TRBJ1-1; D may be TRBD1 (5 bases). V was shortened by 3 bases and J by 5 bases, with 13 bases between the two germline ends. Per germline, CDR1 SNHLY and CDR2 FYNNEI. This CDR3 is 14 amino acids long. The CDR3 DNA sequence: TGTGCCAGCAGTGATTGGGGGGGAGAGACTGAAGCTTTCTTT. Amino acid sequence: CASSDWGGETEAFF.

The chain employs TRBV2 and TRBJ2-3, with 7 nucleotides matching TRBD2. Per the germline V gene, CDR1 is SNHLY and CDR2 is FYNNEI. V trimming: 2 bases; J trimming: 2 bases; junction bases outside the gene matches: 4. The CDR3 is 15 residues long. The CDR3 here is CASSERRGITDTQYF. The CDR3 nucleotides read TGTGCCAGCAGTGAAAGGCGGGGGATCACAGATACGCAGTATTTT.

This chain uses TRBV5-6 with TRBJ1-6; D possibly corresponds to TRBD1 (6 bases). The CDR3 extends over 15 amino acids. The ends were cut back, 3 bases at V and 9 bases at J, with 16 bases in the middle. Per germline, CDR1 SGHDT and CDR2 YYEEEE. The CDR3 is CASSSGMRGGSPLHF. CDR3 coding DNA: TGTGCCAGCAGCTCGGGTATGAGGGGGGGTTCACCCCTCCACTTT.

V and J are TRBV19 and TRBJ1-5; a weak D match, TRBD1 (6 bases). This CDR3 has 13 amino acids. The germline V gene encodes CDR1 LNHDA and CDR2 SQIVND (reference sequence). V gave up 5 bases and J gave up 5 bases, with 10 bases separating them. CDR3 in amino acids: CASSSRGDQPQHF. Written as DNA, the CDR3 is TGTGCCAGTAGTTCCAGGGGAGATCAGCCCCAGCATTTT.

This chain links TRBV4-1 with TRBJ1-2; 8 bases fit TRBD1. The germline gives CDR1 MGHRA, CDR2 YSYEKL. CDR3 size: 15 residues. The ends lost 2 bases at V and 4 bases at J; junction bases unmatched: 6. The CDR3 DNA reads TGCGCCAGCAGCCAACCTGGGACAGGATTCTATGGCTACACCTTC. This codes for CASSQPGTGFYGYTF.

This clone was detected once. The J gene is TRBJ2-7, the V gene TRBV2; 10 nucleotides align to TRBD2. Trimming cost V 6 bases and J 6 bases; bases outside gene matches: 14. The CDR3 contains 16 residues. CDR1 and CDR2 (germline): SNHLY, FYNNEI. CDR3 in amino acids: CASRRQAGGNRREQYF. CDR3 DNA: TGTGCCAGCAGGAGGCAAGCGGGGGGGAATCGTCGCGAGCAGTACTTC. The full variable domain, rest sourced from reference TRBV2 and TRBJ2-7, is EPEVTQTPSHQVTQMGQEVILRCVPISNHLYFYWYRQILGQKVEFLVSFYNNEISEKSEIFDDQFSVERPDGSNFTLKIRSTKLEDSAMYFCASRRQAGGNRREQYFGPGTRLTVT.

This clone has a handful of counts. The V and J genes are TRBV7-3 and TRBJ1-2, with unresolved D. With 2 bases removed from V and 3 bases from J, the gap between germline ends came to 10 bases. This CDR3 contains 14 residues. CDR1 SGHTA and CDR2 FQGTGA come from the germline V gene. The CDR3 region is CASSLLSGDYGYTF. CDR3 DNA: TGTGCCAGCAGCTTACTCTCCGGGGACTATGGCTACACCTTC. Based on the CDR3 plus reference TRBV7-3 and TRBJ1-2, the full variable domain is GAGVSQTPSNKVTEKGKYVELRCDPISGHTALYWYRQSLGQGPEFLIYFQGTGAADDSGLPNDRFFAVRPEGSVSTLKIQRTERGDSAVYLCASSLLSGDYGYTFGSGTRLTVV.

Points on this clone: The same CDR3 also results from other DNA sequences found in this sample. V usage is TRBV6-1 and J usage is TRBJ2-5; TRBD1 aligns across 10 bases. This CDR3 is built from 16 residues. Trimming cost V 3 bases and J 2 bases; bases outside gene matches: 6. Germline values: CDR1 MNHNS, CDR2 SASEGT. The CDR3 spells CASSEIRGQGQETQYF. CDR3 nucleotide sequence: TGTGCCAGCAGTGAGATCCGGGGACAGGGGCAAGAGACCCAGTACTTC.